The subject of this entry is one T cell receptor beta chain. This entry comes from a study of blood T cell repertoires in COVID-19. How the authors handled the data: The authors estimated nucleated cell counts from reference gene primer amplification. Clones were sequenced by immunoSEQ multiplex PCR, and TCRdb holds only the in-frame ones, with some missing. From that table come the V and J calls and clone size; the DNA was used to work out D and trimming. The repertoire holds hundreds of thousands of clones, with 88% as singletons. CDR3 length: 13 amino acids. Germline CDR1 is SGHAT and CDR2 is FQNNGV. J lost 3 bases, V lost 11 bases, and 4 bases had no gene match.

Sequencing was carried out using PBMCs or T cells enriched from blood (not recorded which). This receptor was identified in a woman aged 40 to 50 with acute COVID-19. The chain links TRBV11-2 to TRBJ2-2, with 9 bases lining up with TRBD1. DNA of the CDR3: TGTGCCGGAGGGACAGGGTACACCGGGGAGCTGTTTTTT. This translates into CAGGTGYTGELFF.